This T cell receptor beta chain was retrieved from a study of blood T cell repertoires in COVID-19. The data were produced by immunoSEQ multiplex PCR, yet TCRdb's version contains in-frame clones alone and is incomplete. The data hold 60,000 to 75,000 clones, with approximately 86% observed a single time. This clone has only one observation. Per germline, CDR1 LNHDA and CDR2 SQIVND (reference sequence). This CDR3 has 15 residues. The V end was cut by 3 bases, the J end by 0 bases, with 11 bases between. This sequence originates from a woman in her fifties or sixties with acute or convalescent COVID-19. Sequenced input: peripheral blood. This sequence joins TRBV19 and TRBJ1-1; no definite D call. The DNA of the CDR3 is TGTGCCAGTAGTATCCTCGGGGTTATGAACACTGAAGCTTTCTTT. Translated: CASSILGVMNTEAFF.